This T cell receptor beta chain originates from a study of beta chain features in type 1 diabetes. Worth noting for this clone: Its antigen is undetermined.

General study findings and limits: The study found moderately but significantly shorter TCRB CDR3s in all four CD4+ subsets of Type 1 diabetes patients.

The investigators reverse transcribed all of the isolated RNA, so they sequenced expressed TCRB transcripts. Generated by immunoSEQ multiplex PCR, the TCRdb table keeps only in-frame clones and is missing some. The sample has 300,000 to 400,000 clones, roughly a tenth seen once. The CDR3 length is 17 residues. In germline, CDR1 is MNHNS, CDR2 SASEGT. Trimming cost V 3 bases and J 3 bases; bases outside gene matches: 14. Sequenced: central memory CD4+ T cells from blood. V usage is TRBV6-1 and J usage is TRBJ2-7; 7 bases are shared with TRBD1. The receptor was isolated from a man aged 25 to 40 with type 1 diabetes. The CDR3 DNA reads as TGTGCCAGCAGTGACCAGGGCGACGGGACAGCACGCTACGAGCAGTACTTC. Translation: CASSDQGDGTARYEQYF.